This T cell receptor beta chain was captured in a study of blood T cells in healthy people across ages. The CDR3 spans 14 residues. The V and J ends lost 3 bases and 0 bases respectively, with 7 bases between them. A second PCR of about 7 to 12 cycles used a sample-barcoded 5' primer and a J-beta primer mix. TCRdb itself ran the 5' RACE reads through MiXCR, one entry per CDR3 protein. In the table there are around 1,000,000 distinct CDR3 sequences, approximately 26% of which are singletons. This sample was shared with a second study, whose subject was T cells of mothers and their children.

This sequence joins TRBV12-3 or TRBV12-4 and TRBJ2-3; D gene ambiguous. This sequence originates from a girl between 2 and 10 years old in good health. Sequencing was carried out using blood. The CDR3 DNA reads TGTGCCAGCAGTTTCCTATCCAGCACAGATACGCAGTATTTT. Its translation is CASSFLSSTDTQYF.